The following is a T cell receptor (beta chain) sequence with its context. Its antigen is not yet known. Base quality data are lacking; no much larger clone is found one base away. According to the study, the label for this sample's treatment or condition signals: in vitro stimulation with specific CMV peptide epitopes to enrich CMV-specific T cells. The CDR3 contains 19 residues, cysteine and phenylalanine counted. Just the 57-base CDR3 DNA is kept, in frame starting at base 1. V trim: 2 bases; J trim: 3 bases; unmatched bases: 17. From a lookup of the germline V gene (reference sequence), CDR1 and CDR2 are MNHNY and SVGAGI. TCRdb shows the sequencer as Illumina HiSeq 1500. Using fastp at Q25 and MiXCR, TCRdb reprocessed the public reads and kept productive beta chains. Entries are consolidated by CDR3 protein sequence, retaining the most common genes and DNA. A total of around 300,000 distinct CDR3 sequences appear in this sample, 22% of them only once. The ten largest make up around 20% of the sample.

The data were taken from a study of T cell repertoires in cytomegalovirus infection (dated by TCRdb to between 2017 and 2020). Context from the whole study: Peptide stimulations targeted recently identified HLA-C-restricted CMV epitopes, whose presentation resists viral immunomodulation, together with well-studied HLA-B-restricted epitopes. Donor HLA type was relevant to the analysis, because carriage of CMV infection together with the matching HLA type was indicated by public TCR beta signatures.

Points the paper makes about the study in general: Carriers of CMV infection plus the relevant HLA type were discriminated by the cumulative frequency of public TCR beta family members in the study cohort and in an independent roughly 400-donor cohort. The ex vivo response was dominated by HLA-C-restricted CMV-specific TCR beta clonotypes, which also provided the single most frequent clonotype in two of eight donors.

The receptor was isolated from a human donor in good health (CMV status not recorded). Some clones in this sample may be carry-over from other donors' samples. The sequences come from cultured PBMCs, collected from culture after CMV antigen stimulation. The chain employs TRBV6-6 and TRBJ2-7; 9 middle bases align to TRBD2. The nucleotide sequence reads TGTGCCAGCAGTTACCCGATTATGAGGACTAGCGACCGTTACTACGAGCAGTACTTC. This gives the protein CASSYPIMRTSDRYYEQYF.